This T cell receptor (beta chain) stems from a study of shared clonotypes between healthy human individuals. Clones were read by immunoSEQ multiplex PCR, and TCRdb kept only the in-frame ones, dropping some. The sample carries about a million clones, around 75% recorded once. V lost 3 bases and J 6 bases, leaving 9 bases between the germline ends. The CDR3 is 14 amino acids. Germline CDR1 and CDR2: MDHEN and SYDVKM. Sequences were obtained from memory CD4+ T cells sorted from blood. Regarding subset: CD45RA-negative fraction. The chain is built from TRBV28 and TRBJ1-6, with a weak D call TRBD1 (5 bases). The receptor was isolated from a man younger than 35 in good health. For the CDR3, the DNA is TGTGCCAGCAGTTTGGGGGACTTTAATTCACCCCTCCACTTT. It encodes CASSLGDFNSPLHF.